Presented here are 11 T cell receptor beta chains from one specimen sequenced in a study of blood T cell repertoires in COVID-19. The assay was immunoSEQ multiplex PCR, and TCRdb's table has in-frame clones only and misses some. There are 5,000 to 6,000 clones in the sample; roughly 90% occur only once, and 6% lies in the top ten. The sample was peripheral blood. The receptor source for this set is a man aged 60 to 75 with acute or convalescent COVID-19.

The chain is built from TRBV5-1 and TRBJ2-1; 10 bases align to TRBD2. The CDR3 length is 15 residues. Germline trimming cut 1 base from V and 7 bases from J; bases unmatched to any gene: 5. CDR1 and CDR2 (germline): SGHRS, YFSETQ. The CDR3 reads CASSLRSGRGNEQFF. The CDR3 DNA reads TGCGCCAGCAGCTTGAGGAGCGGGAGGGGTAATGAGCAGTTCTTC.

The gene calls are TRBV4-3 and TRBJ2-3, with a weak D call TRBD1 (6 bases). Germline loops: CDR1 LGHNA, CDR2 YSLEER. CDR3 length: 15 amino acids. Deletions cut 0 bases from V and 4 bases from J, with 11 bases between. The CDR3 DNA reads TGCGCCAGCAGCCAAGAAGTAGGGGGAGCAGATACGCAGTATTTT. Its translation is CASSQEVGGADTQYF.

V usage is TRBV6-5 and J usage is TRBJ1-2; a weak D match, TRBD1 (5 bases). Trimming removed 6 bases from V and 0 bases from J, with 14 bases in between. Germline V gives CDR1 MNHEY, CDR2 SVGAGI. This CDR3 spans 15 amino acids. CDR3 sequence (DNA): TGTGCCAGCAGCCAAATAGGACAACCTAACTATGGCTACACCTTC. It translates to CASSQIGQPNYGYTF.

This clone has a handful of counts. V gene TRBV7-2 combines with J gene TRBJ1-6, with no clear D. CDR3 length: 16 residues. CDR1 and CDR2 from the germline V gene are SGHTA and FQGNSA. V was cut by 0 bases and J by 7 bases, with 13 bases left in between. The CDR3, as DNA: TGTGCCAGCAGCTTAGCGCTCGGGGTCGCAAATTCACCCCTCCACTTT. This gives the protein CASSLALGVANSPLHF.

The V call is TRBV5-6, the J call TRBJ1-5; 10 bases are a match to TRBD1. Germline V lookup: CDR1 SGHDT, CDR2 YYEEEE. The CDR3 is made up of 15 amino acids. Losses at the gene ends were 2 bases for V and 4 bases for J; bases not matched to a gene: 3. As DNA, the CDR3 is TGTGCCAGCAGCTTAGGACAGGGGGTTAATCAGCCCCAGCATTTT. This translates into CASSLGQGVNQPQHF.

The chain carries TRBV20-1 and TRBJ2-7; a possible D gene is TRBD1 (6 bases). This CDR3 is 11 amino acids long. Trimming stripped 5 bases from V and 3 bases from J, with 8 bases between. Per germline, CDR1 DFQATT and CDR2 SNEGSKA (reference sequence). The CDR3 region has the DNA TGCAGTGCTCGGGACAACTACGAGCAGTACGTC. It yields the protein CSARDNYEQYV.

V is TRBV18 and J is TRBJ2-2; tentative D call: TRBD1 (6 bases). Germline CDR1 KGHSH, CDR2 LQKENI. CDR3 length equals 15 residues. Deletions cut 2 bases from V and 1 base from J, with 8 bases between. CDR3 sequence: CASSPVTGNTGELFF. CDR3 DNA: TGTGCCAGCTCACCAGTGACAGGGAACACCGGGGAGCTGTTTTTT.

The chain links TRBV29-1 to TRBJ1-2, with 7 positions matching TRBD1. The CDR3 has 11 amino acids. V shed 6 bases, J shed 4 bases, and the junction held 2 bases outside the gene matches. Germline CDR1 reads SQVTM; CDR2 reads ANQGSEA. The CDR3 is CSVRDSYGYTF. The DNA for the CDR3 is TGCAGCGTCCGGGACAGCTATGGCTACACCTTC.

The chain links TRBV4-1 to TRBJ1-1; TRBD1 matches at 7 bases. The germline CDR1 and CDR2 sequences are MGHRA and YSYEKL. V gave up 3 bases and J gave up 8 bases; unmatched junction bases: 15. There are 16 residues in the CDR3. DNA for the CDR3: TGCGCCAGCAGCCAGGTTAGGGCAGGGGGTGACATGGAAGCTTTCTTT. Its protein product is CASSQVRAGGDMEAFF.

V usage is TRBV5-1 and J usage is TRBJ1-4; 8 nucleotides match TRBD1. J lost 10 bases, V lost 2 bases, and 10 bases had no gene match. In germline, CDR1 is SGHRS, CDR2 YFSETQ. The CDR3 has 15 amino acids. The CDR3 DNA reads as TGCGCCAGCAGCTTAGGGACAGGCGCTAGCGCAAAACTGTTTTTT. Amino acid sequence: CASSLGTGASAKLFF.

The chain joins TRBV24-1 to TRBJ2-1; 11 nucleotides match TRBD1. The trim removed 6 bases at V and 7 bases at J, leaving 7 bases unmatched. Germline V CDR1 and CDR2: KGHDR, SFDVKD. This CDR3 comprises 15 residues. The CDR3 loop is CATSLGTGGRNEQFF. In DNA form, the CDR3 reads TGTGCCACCAGTCTTGGGACAGGGGGTAGGAATGAGCAGTTCTTC.